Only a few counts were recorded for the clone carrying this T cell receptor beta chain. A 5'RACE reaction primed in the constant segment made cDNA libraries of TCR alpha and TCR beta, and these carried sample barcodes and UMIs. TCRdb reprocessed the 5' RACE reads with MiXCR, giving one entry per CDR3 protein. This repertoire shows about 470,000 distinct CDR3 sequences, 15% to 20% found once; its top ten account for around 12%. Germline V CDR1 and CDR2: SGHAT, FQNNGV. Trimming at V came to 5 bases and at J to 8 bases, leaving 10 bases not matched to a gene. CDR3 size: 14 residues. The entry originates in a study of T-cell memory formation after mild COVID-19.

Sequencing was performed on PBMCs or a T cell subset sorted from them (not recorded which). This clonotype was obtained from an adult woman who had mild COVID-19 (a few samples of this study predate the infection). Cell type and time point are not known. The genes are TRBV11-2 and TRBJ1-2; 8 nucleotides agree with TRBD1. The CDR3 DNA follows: TGTGCCAGCAGCCCAGGACAGGGATGGGAAGGCTACACCTTC. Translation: CASSPGQGWEGYTF.